This entry describes one TCR beta chain. Its antigen remains unknown. The gene symbols are mouse symbols. The read gets to within 1 residue of the CDR3 end, and the germline J gene fills in the rest. Repertoires were generated with immunoSEQ multiplex PCR, while TCRdb's copy carries only in-frame clones and drops some. The data contain around 2,800 clones, just under 45% of them seen just once; the ten biggest clones take up roughly a fifth. This CDR3 comprises 14 residues. J gave up 4 bases and V 1 base, and 4 bases lay outside the gene matches. The germline V gene has CDR1 GKSSPN and CDR2 SITVG. Indicated time point: mouse harvest day 14 after allogeneic transplant. Mouse grafts combined 10^7 T-cell-depleted bone marrow cells with 10^6 splenic CD5+ T cells. This sample is part of a study of tissue T cells after allogeneic stem cell transplantation. Points from the study as a whole: Shared clones across patients were few; motif clustering revealed tissue-specific shared signatures. Within patients, tissue anatomy strongly shaped TCR repertoire composition.

The TCR comes from a female BALB/c mouse given C57BL/6 T cells with graft-versus-host disease after an allogeneic hematopoietic cell transplant. The gene calls are TRBV31 and TRBJ2-4; 8 nucleotides agree with TRBD2. Sequencing was done on a sample of gut tissue. CDR3: CAWSPLGGENTLYF. Incomplete CDR3 DNA: TGTGCCTGGAGTCCGCTGGGGGGCGAAAACACCTTGTAC.